These 16 T cell receptor beta chains were all obtained from the same sample, sequenced in a study of blood T cell repertoires in COVID-19. Here immunoSEQ multiplex PCR was the method, and the copy in TCRdb shows in-frame clones only, minus some. The table has about 79,000 clones, approximately 90% seen once. The sequencing sample was made of peripheral blood. The origin of the receptors is a man in his 70s with active or convalescent COVID-19.

The chain joins TRBV5-4 to TRBJ2-3; 12 bases line up with TRBD2. Germline loops: CDR1 SGHNT, CDR2 YYREEE (reference sequence). This CDR3 is built from 17 residues. Trimming at V came to 3 bases and at J to 5 bases, leaving 10 bases not matched to a gene. The CDR3: CASSYKQTSGSGDTQYF. CDR3 nucleotides: TGTGCCAGCAGCTACAAGCAGACTAGCGGGAGTGGAGATACGCAGTATTTT.

The rearrangement links TRBV5-1 to TRBJ2-7, with 12 bases that match TRBD2. V gave up 0 bases and J gave up 0 bases; unmatched junction bases: 10. The CDR3 covers 19 residues. Germline V lookup: CDR1 SGHRS, CDR2 YFSETQ. The CDR3 DNA follows: TGCGCCAGCAGCTTGGCTGGGACTAGCGGGCGTTATAGCTCCTACGAGCAGTACTTC. This gives the protein CASSLAGTSGRYSSYEQYF. The whole variable domain, filled in from reference TRBV5-1 and TRBJ2-7, reads KAGVTQTPRYLIKTRGQQVTLSCSPISGHRSVSWYQQTPGQGLQFLFEYFSETQRNKGNFPGRFSGRQFSNSRSEMNVSTLELGDSALYLCASSLAGTSGRYSSYEQYFGPGTRLTVT.

The V and J genes are TRBV19 and TRBJ1-1, with D tentatively TRBD1 (6 bases). CDR3 length equals 15 residues. The V gene's germline CDR1 is LNHDA and CDR2 SQIVND (reference sequence). V gave up 5 bases and J gave up 1 base, with 14 bases separating them. The CDR3 reads CASSSWVGGNTEAFF. CDR3 nucleotide sequence: TGTGCCAGTAGTTCTTGGGTAGGGGGGAACACTGAAGCTTTCTTT.

The genes are TRBV4-2 and TRBJ2-7, with TRBD1 as a possible D gene (6 bases). This CDR3 is 16 amino acids long. Per the germline V gene, CDR1 is LGHNA and CDR2 is YNFKEQ. V was clipped by 0 bases and J by 2 bases, with 14 bases between them. DNA of the CDR3: TGTGCCAGCAGCCAAGAGCGTGGCCAGGGGACCTACGAGCAGTACTTC. This codes for CASSQERGQGTYEQYF.

This clone appeared once. The V call is TRBV6-5, the J call TRBJ2-7; 10 nucleotides line up with TRBD2. The CDR3 contains 15 residues. Unmatched junction bases numbered 6, after V lost 5 bases and J lost 2 bases. Looked up from germline, CDR1 is MNHEY and CDR2 is SVGAGI. The CDR3 coding sequence is TGTGCCAGCAGTCAACTAGCGGGGCCGGCCTACGAGCAGTACTTC. Its translation: CASSQLAGPAYEQYF.

The J gene is TRBJ1-5, the V gene TRBV19; 7 nucleotides agree with TRBD1. Losses at the gene ends were 10 bases for V and 1 base for J; bases not matched to a gene: 10. The length of the CDR3 is 15 residues. Germline V gene data show CDR1 as LNHDA and CDR2 as SQIVND (reference sequence). The CDR3 sequence is CATRDSLVSNQPQHF. CDR3 sequence (DNA): TGTGCCACCCGGGACAGCCTGGTGAGCAATCAGCCCCAGCATTTT.

This chain joins TRBV3-1 (or the pseudogene TRBV3-2) and TRBJ2-3, with 7 bases aligning to TRBD2. Germline V CDR1 and CDR2: LGHDT, YNNKEL (reference sequence). The CDR3 spans 17 residues. Unmatched junction bases numbered 8, after V lost 0 bases and J lost 2 bases. The CDR3 DNA reads TGTGCCAGCAGCCAAGAGGGGAAAGCGGGACCCACAGATACGCAGTATTTT. Translating it yields CASSQEGKAGPTDTQYF.

The rearrangement uses TRBV7-9 and TRBJ1-1; 7 positions match TRBD1. The CDR3 contains 12 residues. Germline trimming cut 4 bases from V and 5 bases from J; bases unmatched to any gene: 1. In germline, CDR1 is SEHNR, CDR2 FQNEAQ (reference sequence). The DNA for the CDR3 is TGTGCCAGCAGCTGGACAGGAACTGAAGCTTTCTTT. This gives the protein CASSWTGTEAFF.

This clone showed up just a few times. The gene calls are TRBV20-1 and TRBJ2-7, with 8 bases lining up with TRBD1. The CDR3 covers 14 residues. Germline V gene sequence: CDR1 DFQATT, CDR2 SNEGSKA (reference sequence). V trimming: 3 bases; J trimming: 0 bases; junction bases outside the gene matches: 4. CDR3 bases: TGCAGTGCTAGTTGGGACAGGAGCTCCTACGAGCAGTACTTC. This translates into CSASWDRSSYEQYF.

V and J are TRBV7-2 and TRBJ2-7, with TRBD1 matching over 7 bases. The CDR3 consists of 14 residues. Looked up from germline, CDR1 is SGHTA and CDR2 is FQGNSA. J gave up 5 bases and V 4 bases, and 8 bases lay outside the gene matches. The CDR3 coding sequence is TGTGCCAGCAGCTCCCAGACAGGGTCCCACGAGCAGTACTTC. Translating it yields CASSSQTGSHEQYF.

This chain links TRBV5-1 with TRBJ2-3, with 7 bases aligning to TRBD2. Germline CDR1 reads SGHRS; CDR2 reads YFSETQ. V gave up 6 bases and J gave up 2 bases; unmatched junction bases: 6. This CDR3 has 14 residues. For the CDR3, the DNA is TGCGCCAGCAAATCCGGGACTACCACAGATACGCAGTATTTT. It codes for CASKSGTTTDTQYF.

The chain carries TRBV28 and TRBJ1-2, with a weak D call TRBD1 (5 bases). Germline V CDR1 and CDR2: MDHEN, SYDVKM. Trimming took off 4 bases at V and 8 bases at J, with 14 bases between the two ends. This CDR3 spans 13 amino acids. The CDR3 sequence is CASSSGVNRGYTF. Written as DNA, the CDR3 is TGTGCCAGCAGTTCAGGAGTGAACAGGGGCTACACCTTC.

This clone was picked up a small number of times. This rearrangement joins TRBV30 to TRBJ1-3; D ambiguous. The CDR3 is 14 amino acids. V was trimmed by 0 bases and J by 0 bases, leaving 6 bases between them. The germline CDR1 and CDR2 sequences are GTSNPN and SVGIG (reference sequence). The CDR3 bases are TGTGCCTGGAGTGTGGCACACTCTGGAAACACCATATATTTT. Residues: CAWSVAHSGNTIYF.

Remarks on this clone: Since the CDR3 does not end with the conserved phenylalanine or tryptophan, this likely comes from a read error. It is unclear where the CDR3 begins or ends on the DNA, so no DNA is shown, and the CDR3 is as TCRdb lists it. The V call is TRBV23-1, the J call TRBJ2-7; the table assigns TRBD2, which was not confirmed against the DNA. TRBV23-1 is noted as an ORF with a role that remains uncertain. The CDR3 extends over 8 residues, inclusive of both ends. The CDR3 region is CASSQLAE.

The CDR3 coding sequence is TGCGCCAGCAGCTTAGATCACGCCGGGACTAGCGTAGAGCAGTACTTC. This codes for CASSLDHAGTSVEQYF. This chain connects TRBV5-1 to TRBJ2-7; TRBD2 aligns across 10 bases. CDR3 length: 16 amino acids. CDR1 and CDR2 from the germline V gene are SGHRS and YFSETQ. The ends lost 2 bases at V and 7 bases at J; junction bases unmatched: 12.

The V and J genes are TRBV29-1 and TRBJ1-2; no clear D gene. The length of the CDR3 is 9 residues. V was clipped by 3 bases and J by 8 bases, with 4 bases between them. CDR1 and CDR2 from the germline V gene are SQVTM and ANQGSEA. Here the CDR3 DNA reads TGCAGCGTTGACCGGGGCTACACCTTC. Protein: CSVDRGYTF.